This TCR beta chain emerged from a study of cytomegalovirus exposure and HLA in healthy donors. In the PCR, 60 Vbeta and 13 Jbeta primers were used. Measured with immunoSEQ multiplex PCR; TCRdb has only the in-frame clones, and not every one. The sample carries roughly 100,000 clones, over 65% recorded once. This clone occurred a few times. V lost 2 bases to trimming and J lost 0 bases, with 8 bases between them. CDR3 length equals 13 residues. Germline CDR1 reads SQVTM; CDR2 reads ANQGSEA. The chain combines TRBV29-1 with TRBJ2-7; D not resolved. Sequencing input: PBMCs. The clonotype was recovered from a woman in her thirties or forties in good health and CMV-seronegative. The CDR3 coding sequence is TGCAGCGTTGAATTCATGAGCTCCTACGAGCAGTACTTC. It codes for CSVEFMSSYEQYF.